These 5 T cell receptor beta chains were sequenced from one sample in a study of beta chain features in type 1 diabetes. Every isolated RNA sample was fully reverse transcribed, so sequencing captured expressed TCRB transcripts. TCRdb keeps only in-frame clones here, not all; method: immunoSEQ multiplex PCR. The sample contains around 300,000 clones, around 13% of which appear only once. Sequencing input: central memory CD4+ T cells from blood. The source is a young man in good health.

J is TRBJ1-5 and V is TRBV2, with D hard to call. Germline V gives CDR1 SNHLY, CDR2 FYNNEI. Trimming took 6 bases from V and 6 from J, leaving 15 bases between them. The CDR3 has 14 amino acids. The DNA for the CDR3 is TGTGCCAGCAGGGGCGGCCCGCTCGGTCAGCCCCAGCATTTT. It encodes CASRGGPLGQPQHF.

This clone was seen a handful of times. This chain uses TRBV12-5 with TRBJ2-5; no reliable D call. The length of the CDR3 is 12 residues. CDR1 and CDR2 (germline): LGHNT, FRNRAP. V lost 6 bases, J lost 2 bases, and 7 bases lay in between. CDR3 protein: CASGPKQETQYF. CDR3 DNA: TGTGCTAGTGGGCCAAAACAAGAGACCCAGTACTTC. Based on the CDR3 plus reference TRBV12-5 and TRBJ2-5, the full variable domain is DARVTQTPRHKVTEMGQEVTMRCQPILGHNTVFWYRQTMMQGLELLAYFRNRAPLDDSGMPKDRFSAEMPDATLATLKIQPSEPRDSAVYFCASGPKQETQYFGPGTRLLVL.

In this sample, this clone turned up many times. The chain is built from TRBV19 and TRBJ2-3; D gene ambiguous. Germline CDR1 LNHDA, CDR2 SQIVND (reference sequence). V lost 7 bases to trimming and J lost 2 bases, with 16 bases between them. This CDR3 has 15 amino acids. The DNA for the CDR3 is TGTGCCAGTAACCCCCGGGTCTCCACCACAGATACGCAGTATTTT. It encodes CASNPRVSTTDTQYF.

This clone was seen a few times. This chain links TRBV6-6 with TRBJ1-3, with TRBD1 matching 7 bases. Germline trimming cut 5 bases from V and 1 base from J; bases unmatched to any gene: 5. Germline lookup yields CDR1 MNHNY and CDR2 SVGAGI (reference sequence). This CDR3 is built from 15 residues. CDR3 coding DNA: TGTGCCAGCAGTCTCGACAGGGCGTCTGGAAACACCATATATTTT. This translates into CASSLDRASGNTIYF.

The gene calls are TRBV2 and TRBJ1-5; no clear D gene. The V end lost 6 bases, the J end lost 3 bases, and 9 bases lay between the germline ends. Germline CDR1 is SNHLY and CDR2 is FYNNEI. This CDR3 spans 13 amino acids. CDR3 in amino acids: CASRGYVNQPQHF. The CDR3 DNA sequence: TGTGCCAGCAGGGGGTATGTCAATCAGCCCCAGCATTTT.